This TCR beta chain was profiled in a study of blood T cell repertoires in COVID-19. Sequencing was performed with immunoSEQ multiplex PCR; in TCRdb, only in-frame clones are kept and a portion is missing. The sample has approximately 190,000 clones, roughly 90% seen once. The sequenced sample was peripheral blood. The sequence was obtained from a woman between 40 and 55 years old who had recovered from COVID-19.

This CDR3 is CASSFAAGSSYNEQFF. DNA of the CDR3: TGTGCCAGCAGTTTTGCTGCGGGGAGCTCCTACAATGAGCAGTTCTTC. V gene TRBV27 combines with J gene TRBJ2-1; D may be TRBD2 (6 bases). Germline CDR1 is MNHEY and CDR2 is SMNVEV (reference sequence). Between the trimmed V and J ends, which lost 3 bases and 0 bases, there was a span of 12 bases. The CDR3 runs 16 residues.